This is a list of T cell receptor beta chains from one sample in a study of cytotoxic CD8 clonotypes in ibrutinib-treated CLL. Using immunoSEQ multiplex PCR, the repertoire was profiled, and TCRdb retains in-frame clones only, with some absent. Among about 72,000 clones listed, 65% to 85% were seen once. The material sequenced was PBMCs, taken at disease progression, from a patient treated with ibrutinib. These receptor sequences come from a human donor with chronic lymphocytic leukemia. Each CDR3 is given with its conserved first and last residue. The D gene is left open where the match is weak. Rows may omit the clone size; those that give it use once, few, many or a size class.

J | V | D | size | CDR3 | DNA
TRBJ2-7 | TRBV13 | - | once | CASSLGGLGGYEQYF | TGTGCCAGCAGCTTAGGTGGCCTAGGGGGGTACGAGCAGTACTTC
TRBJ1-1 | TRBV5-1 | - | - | CASSWGHGNTEAFF | TGCGCCAGCAGCTGGGGACATGGGAACACTGAAGCTTTCTTT
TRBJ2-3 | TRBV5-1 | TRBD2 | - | CASSPSPGLGSDTQYF | TGCGCCAGCAGCCCGAGCCCAGGACTAGGTTCAGATACGCAGTATTTT
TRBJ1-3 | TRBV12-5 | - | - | CASGLVWGNTIYF | TGTGCTAGTGGTTTGGTATGGGGAAACACCATATATTTT
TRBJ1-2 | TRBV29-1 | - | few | CSVPLDPYLYGYTF | TGCAGCGTTCCCCTTGACCCATACCTCTATGGCTACACCTTC
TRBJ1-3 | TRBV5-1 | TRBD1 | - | CASSGGQGYTIYF | TGCGCCAGCAGCGGAGGACAGGGCTACACCATATATTTT
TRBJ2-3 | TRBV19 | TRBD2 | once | CASTPAGGTDTQYF | TGTGCCAGTACCCCAGCGGGAGGGACAGATACGCAGTATTTT
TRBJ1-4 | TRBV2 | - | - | CASSGGDGYEKLFF | TGTGCCAGCAGTGGGGGGGACGGGTATGAAAAACTGTTTTTT
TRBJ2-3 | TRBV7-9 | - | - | CASSLDTRGLYF | TGTGCCAGCAGCTTAGACACTAGGGGCCTGTATTTT
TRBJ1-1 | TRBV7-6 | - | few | CASSLGQGNTEAFF | TGTGCCAGCAGCTTAGGGCAGGGGAACACTGAAGCTTTCTTT
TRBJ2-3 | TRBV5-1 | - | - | CASSLRGSSTSTDTQYF | TGCGCCAGCAGCTTGAGGGGGTCTTCAACTAGCACAGATACGCAGTATTTT
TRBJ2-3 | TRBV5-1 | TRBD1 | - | CASSGQGGTDTQYF | TGCGCCAGCAGCGGACAGGGTGGTACAGATACGCAGTATTTT
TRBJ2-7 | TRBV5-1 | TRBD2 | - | CASSTGLGYYEQYF | TGCGCCAGCAGCACGGGACTAGGGTACTACGAGCAGTACTTC
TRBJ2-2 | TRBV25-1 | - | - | CASSAWGGQTNTGELFF | TGTGCCAGCAGTGCTTGGGGGGGACAGACGAACACCGGGGAGCTGTTTTTT
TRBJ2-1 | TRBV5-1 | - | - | CASSLGGLAAHSYNEQFF | TGCGCCAGCAGCTTGGGGGGACTGGCGGCCCACTCCTACAATGAGCAGTTCTTC
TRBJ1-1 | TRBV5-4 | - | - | CASSWAGMNTEAFF | TGTGCCAGCAGCTGGGCAGGGATGAACACTGAAGCTTTCTTT
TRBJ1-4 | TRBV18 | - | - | CASSLRGEKLFF | TGTGCCAGCTCACTCCGGGGTGAAAAACTGTTTTTT